This entry concerns a single T cell receptor beta chain. What it binds is not known. The CDR3 spans 15 residues. With 2 bases removed from V and 9 bases from J, the gap between germline ends came to 19 bases. Germline assignment: CDR1 MGHDK and CDR2 SYGVNS. These data originate in a study of siplizumab effects on memory and regulatory T cells. Study results and limitations: Naive T cells, seemingly more diverse than memory cells, seemed major alloresponse contributors. Confirmatory evidence of suppressive function in proliferating siplizumab-culture Tregs was not obtained. Assignment to unstimulated subsets succeeded for only a minor fraction of the alloreactive clones.

About 9.8 x 10^4 TCR templates per sample were sequenced. TCRdb's copy holds only in-frame clones and misses some; the assay was immunoSEQ multiplex PCR. Here the sample spans over 100,000 clones, around nine tenths being singletons. This receptor was obtained from a human donor in good health. The chain is built from TRBV25-1 and TRBJ1-2; D is uncertain. The source material was CD4+ T cells sorted from blood. Here the CDR3 reads CASSETGEYSLRYTF. The CDR3 DNA reads as TGTGCCAGCAGTGAAACCGGGGAGTACTCCCTCCGCTACACCTTC.